This T cell receptor (beta chain) was recovered during a study of early stage breast cancer tumors (dated by TCRdb to 2016 to 2017). Turning to the overall study: Of the roughly 17 invasive breast tumors, about a dozen were found to be estrogen receptor-positive, progesterone receptor-positive and HER2-negative. About 65% of the 12 ER+/PR+/HER2- tumors were invasive ductal carcinomas, while the other four were invasive lobular carcinomas. A read coverage of roughly 10-fold per sample was achieved on average. A total of 2,651,842 templates, representing roughly 1,100,000 unique clonotypes, were detected across all samples.

Trimming at the junction amounts to 2 bases on V and 11 bases on J, and the germline ends lie 21 bases apart. CDR1 MNHEY and CDR2 SVGAGI are derived from the germline V gene. The CDR3 numbers 16 residues from cysteine through phenylalanine. CDR3 DNA only is kept here, 48 bases in frame from base 1. General findings and caveats noted by the study authors: Chain pairing and functional markers such as CD4, CD8 and FOXP3 were missed by bulk genomic DNA sequencing of unsorted cells. Analysis by tumor subtype was prevented by the small cohort size. Enriched TCRB sequences shared across patients were found to be mostly commonly generated sequences that were unlikely to play an important role in the tumor microenvironment. Compared with adjacent normal breast tissue, tumors had roughly 2.5-fold higher T cell density and higher clonality. Repertoires from blood and normal breast were more alike than repertoires from blood and tumor, and in about 90% of the 16 patients, comparing each tissue with blood separated tumor from normal.

Each sample was amplified in two independent genomic DNA replicates, using approximately 550 ng for blood and approximately 1.4 ug for tumor or normal breast. TCRB sequencing of genomic DNA was carried out with the ImmunoSeq Intro kit according to the manufacturer's instructions. Multiplex PCR was run for about 30 cycles using proprietary primers and spike-in control sequences for absolute quantification. Single-end 150-bp reads were used to sequence an 87-bp fragment spanning the CDR3 and the flanking V and J genes. Seven samples, each with two replicates, were multiplexed per lane of an Illumina MiSeq using version 3.0 chemistry. The study's own analysis went as follows. Raw data were processed with the vendor's proprietary pipeline, and both replicates were merged into a single result per sample. Clonotypes were defined as productive rearrangements sharing the V-gene family, CDR3 amino acid sequence and J-gene segment. Clonality was computed as 1 minus the normalized Shannon entropy (Pielou evenness) of TCRB abundances. T cell density was estimated as total templates divided by the number of input cells, with the number of input cells inferred from the DNA input amount. Recon with default parameters was used to estimate total repertoire diversity and clonality. Clonotypes with over 0.1% abundance in tumor and at least 32-fold higher abundance in tumor than in normal breast were defined as tumor-enriched. TCRdb retrieved this table from immuneACCESS and kept in-frame rearrangements only. Not all clones are present; in checked studies, unresolved V genes account for under half, and no reason is known for the remainder. V, J and clone size are taken as reported in that table, and D and trimming were inferred from the DNA itself. The sample has some 25,000 clones on record, over 60% of them singletons. Around 10% of the sample is held by the ten biggest clonotypes.

About 20-55 mg of tumor tissue was diced, and more than 2.5 ug of DNA was typically obtained. The study profiled bulk TCR beta-chain repertoires in matched peripheral blood, tumor and adjacent normal breast tissue taken from approximately 15 patients with early-stage breast cancer. After resection, tumor tissue identified by eye was cut out and put into prechilled RNAlater. Tumor tissue (about 18-50 mg) was diced and homogenized in RLTplus buffer with beta-mercaptoethanol and antifoaming agent using a TissueLyser II. Genomic DNA was extracted with the Qiagen AllPrep DNA/RNA Mini kit. Comment on this clone: Its antigen remains unidentified. No much larger clone is present one base from it, and per-base qualities are unavailable.

The receptor's source is a person between 55 and 69 years old with breast cancer. The sequenced material came from breast tumor tissue. Recombination joined TRBV6-5 with TRBJ2-2, with TRBD2 perhaps the D gene, on 7 matching bases. Here the CDR3 is given as CASSYPGRGASGELFF. Read as DNA, the sequence is TGTGCCAGCAGTTACCCGGGGAGGGGGGCCAGCGGAGAGCTGTTTTTT.